This is a list of T cell receptor beta chains from one sample in a study of T cells after somatic rescue of genetic block. Generated by immunoSEQ multiplex PCR, the TCRdb table keeps only in-frame clones and is missing some. The table has about 68,000 clones, 92% seen once; the top ten hold just under 3%. Sequencing was carried out using peripheral blood mononuclear cells (PBMCs). These receptors originate from a man aged 35-49 years. CDR3s include the opening cysteine and the closing phenylalanine or tryptophan. The order of the fields is J gene, D gene, V gene, clone size, CDR3 DNA, CDR3 protein. A D gene is named only where the DNA matches it firmly. Size is omitted from some rows. Given values are once, few, many or a class for expanded clones.

>TRBJ2-5|.|TRBV5-6|.
TGTGCCAGCAGCCCCGGCCCGGTTTTGCAGACCCAGTACTTC
CASSPGPVLQTQYF
>TRBJ2-2|TRBD2|TRBV19|.
TGTGCCAGTAGTCTTAGCGGGGGATACACCGGGGAGCTGTTTTTT
CASSLSGGYTGELFF
>TRBJ2-5|.|TRBV7-9|.
TGTGCCAGCAGCTTCAGGCAAATGCAAGAGACCCAGTACTTC
CASSFRQMQETQYF
>TRBJ1-2|.|TRBV6-5|.
TGTGCCAGCAGTTACTCCGCGGGTACCCACTATGGCTACACCTTC
CASSYSAGTHYGYTF
>TRBJ2-1|TRBD2|TRBV29-1|.
TGCAGCGTTGTTCCGATTAGCGGGAGGAACTACAATGAGCAGTTCTTC
CSVVPISGRNYNEQFF
>TRBJ1-6|.|TRBV27|.
TGTGCCAGCCGGGGAGGGACGGCCCCCCTCCACTTT
CASRGGTAPLHF
>TRBJ2-2|.|TRBV7-9|.
TGTGCCAGCAGCGACGGACTGAACACCGGGGAGCTGTTTTTT
CASSDGLNTGELFF
>TRBJ2-2|.|TRBV4-2|.
TGTGCCAGCAGCCAAGAACCCCATGGAGGGACCGGGGAGCTGTTTTTT
CASSQEPHGGTGELFF
>TRBJ1-5|.|TRBV27|.
TGTGCCAGCAGACCGGACATCCAAGGGCCCCAGCATTTT
CASRPDIQGPQHF
>TRBJ1-1|.|TRBV10-2|few
TGCGCCAGCAGTGAGTCAGCTGAAGCTTTCTTT
CASSESAEAFF
>TRBJ1-5|.|TRBV7-2|.
TGTGCCAGCAGCTTACGTGCAGGGCCGAACAATCAGCCCCAGCATTTT
CASSLRAGPNNQPQHF
>TRBJ2-7|.|TRBV5-1|.
TGCGCCAGCACCGAAGGAAGTTCCTACGAGCAGTACTTC
CASTEGSSYEQYF
>TRBJ2-7|TRBD2|TRBV7-9|.
TGTGCCAGCAGCTTGACTAGCGGGGGATACGAGCAGTACTTC
CASSLTSGGYEQYF
>TRBJ1-4|TRBD1|TRBV5-4|.
TGTGCCAGCAGCTTGGGGGGACAGGTCGGTTCTAATGAAAAACTGTTTTTT
CASSLGGQVGSNEKLFF
>TRBJ1-2|.|TRBV11-2|.
TGTGCCAGCAGCGCCTCCCCAGGGAACTATGGCTACACCTTC
CASSASPGNYGYTF
>TRBJ1-5|.|TRBV18|.
TGTGCCAGCTCACCGGCGGACTATAGCAATCAGCCCCAGCATTTT
CASSPADYSNQPQHF
>TRBJ2-5|.|TRBV18|.
TGTGCCAGCTCACCCGCCGGGACACAAGAGACCCAGTACTTC
CASSPAGTQETQYF
>TRBJ2-7|TRBD2|TRBV27|.
TGTGCCAGCAGTTTAGGCCGGGGGGCCTACGAGCAGTACTTC
CASSLGRGAYEQYF
>TRBJ1-1|.|TRBV5-1|.
TGCGCCAGCAGCTTGCCGGGATCAGTGACTGAAGCTTTCTTT
CASSLPGSVTEAFF
>TRBJ2-1|.|TRBV9|.
TGTGCCAGCGGCGCAAGCACAAGCGGCGATGAGCAGTTCTTC
CASGASTSGDEQFF
>TRBJ2-7|TRBD1|TRBV6-1|.
TGTGCCAGCAGTGAATCTTGGACAGGGACCTACGAGCAGTACTTC
CASSESWTGTYEQYF
>TRBJ1-1|.|TRBV7-8|.
TGTGCCAGCAGCTTAGCGGGGCTCTTGGGGAGCGCTGAAGCTTTCTTT
CASSLAGLLGSAEAFF
>TRBJ2-2|.|TRBV6-5|.
TGTGCCAGCAGTCCTCAAGCGGGCGGGGAGCTGTTTTTT
CASSPQAGGELFF
>TRBJ2-2|TRBD1|TRBV4-2|.
TGTGCCAGCAGCCAGCCGGGACAGACCTTCGGGGAGCTGTTTTTT
CASSQPGQTFGELFF
>TRBJ2-7|.|TRBV10-2|.
TGCGCCAGCAGTGAGTCCTACGAACTCCAGGACCGCGAGCAGTACTTC
CASSESYELQDREQYF
>TRBJ1-6|.|TRBV30|.
TGTGCCTGGAAGCGGGGGCAAGGGTCACCCCTCCACTTT
CAWKRGQGSPLHF
>TRBJ2-7|TRBD1|TRBV5-1|.
TGCGCCAGCAGCCTAGGACAGGAATCGGACGAGCAGTACTTC
CASSLGQESDEQYF
>TRBJ2-2|.|TRBV4-1|.
TGCGCCAGCTCAACCCGGGGCCCACCGAACACCGGGGAGCTGTTTTTT
CASSTRGPPNTGELFF
>TRBJ2-2|.|TRBV27|.
TGTGCCAGCAGTTACCAGGGGCGGGGGCACACCGGGGAGCTGTTTTTT
CASSYQGRGHTGELFF
>TRBJ2-1|.|TRBV20-1|.
TGCAGTGTCGGCAGGGGAAATGAGCAGTTCTTC
CSVGRGNEQFF
>TRBJ2-5|.|TRBV6-5|.
TGTGCCAGCAGTTACTCGGGGGGATCAGGGGCCCAGTACTTC
CASSYSGGSGAQYF
>TRBJ2-7|TRBD2|TRBV7-8|.
TGTGCCAGCAGCCCTAGCGGAGAGGGACTCTACGAGCAGTACTTC
CASSPSGEGLYEQYF
>TRBJ1-2|TRBD1|TRBV7-2|.
TGTGCCAGCAGCCGGGACAGGGATTTTGGCTACACCTTC
CASSRDRDFGYTF
>TRBJ2-7|.|TRBV9|.
TGTGCCAGCAGCGGAGCAGGGGCGGGCGAGCAGTACTTC
CASSGAGAGEQYF
>TRBJ2-2|.|TRBV11-1|few
TGTGCCAGCGCCTCCACGGGCGGGGGCCTTAACACCGGGGAGCTGTTTTTT
CASASTGGGLNTGELFF
>TRBJ1-5|TRBD1|TRBV7-2|.
TGTGCCAGCAGCCCCGGACAGGGGCACAATCAGCCCCAGCATTTT
CASSPGQGHNQPQHF
>TRBJ2-7|.|TRBV7-9|.
TGTGCCAGCAGCCGGACACCTACAGAGGACGAGCAGTACTTC
CASSRTPTEDEQYF
>TRBJ2-3|.|TRBV6-5|.
TGTGCGACACAAGGGGCTAGCACAGATACGCAGTATTTT
CATQGASTDTQYF
>TRBJ2-2|TRBD2|TRBV10-3|.
TGTGCCACCGCGGGGCGGGAGGGCCGTGACGGGGAGCTGTTTTTT
CATAGREGRDGELFF
>TRBJ1-2|.|TRBV5-4|once
TGTGCCAGCAGCTTGGGACCGGTGAACTATGGCTACACCTTC
CASSLGPVNYGYTF
>TRBJ2-7|.|TRBV12-1|.
TGTGCCAGCAGCTTAACCCGACACGGAGGGTACGAGCAGTACTTC
CASSLTRHGGYEQYF
>TRBJ2-7|.|TRBV14|once
TGTGCCAGCAGCCAATTCGCCGACCCACCCTACGAGCAGTACTTC
CASSQFADPPYEQYF
>TRBJ1-2|.|TRBV5-1|.
TGCGCCAGCAGCTTGGAGGGGGCTAACTATGGCTACACCTTC
CASSLEGANYGYTF
>TRBJ1-4|.|TRBV18|.
TGTGCCAGCTCACCGAGAAAGGCTAATGAAAAACTGTTTTTT
CASSPRKANEKLFF